This TCR beta chain was obtained from a study of shared T cell receptors in the human thymus. CDR1 SGHAT and CDR2 FQNNGV come from the germline V gene. This CDR3 comprises 15 residues. Trimming cost V 3 bases and J 6 bases, with 15 bases left between them. This clone was seen once. Sequencing used immunoSEQ multiplex PCR; TCRdb keeps in-frame clones, though not all of them. Among roughly 700,000 clones listed, 70% to 90% were seen once. These sequences were also reported in another study, on human thymus T cells. That report adds: Having surgery to correct congenital heart defects, healthy Finnish infants acted as the donors.

The rearrangement links TRBV11-2 to TRBJ2-1, with D tentatively TRBD2 (6 bases). The sequencing input was thymocytes. This TCR derives from a boy less than two years old with a congenital heart defect. CDR3 residues: CASSFRGKAVNEQFF. CDR3 DNA sequence: TGTGCCAGCAGCTTTCGCGGGAAGGCGGTCAATGAGCAGTTCTTC.